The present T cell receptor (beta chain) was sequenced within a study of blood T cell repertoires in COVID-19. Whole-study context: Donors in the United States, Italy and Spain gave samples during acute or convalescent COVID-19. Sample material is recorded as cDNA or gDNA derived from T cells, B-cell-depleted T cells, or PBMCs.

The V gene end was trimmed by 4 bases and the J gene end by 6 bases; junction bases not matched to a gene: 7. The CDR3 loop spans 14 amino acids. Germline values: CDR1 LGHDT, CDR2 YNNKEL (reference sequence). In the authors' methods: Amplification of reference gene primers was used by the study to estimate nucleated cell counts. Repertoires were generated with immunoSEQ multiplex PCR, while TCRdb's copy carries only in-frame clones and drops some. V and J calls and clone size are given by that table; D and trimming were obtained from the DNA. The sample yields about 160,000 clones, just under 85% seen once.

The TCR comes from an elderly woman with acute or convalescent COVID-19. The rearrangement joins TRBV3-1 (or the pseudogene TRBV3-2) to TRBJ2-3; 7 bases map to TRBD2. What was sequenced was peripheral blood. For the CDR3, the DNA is TGTGCCAGCAGCCGCCTACTAGCGATCGATACGCAGTATTTT. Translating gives CASSRLLAIDTQYF.